The sequence of this T cell receptor (beta chain) was determined in a study of cytomegalovirus exposure and HLA in healthy donors. Study-wide points: Productive status was seen about 90% or about 30% of the time for most TCR beta V segments in an earlier analysis. Analysis performed later found 16,000 or so TCR beta sequences associated with HLA alleles at 0.05 false discovery rate.

V lost 3 bases and J lost 5; bases outside the gene matches: 11. The CDR3 covers 17 residues. The germline CDR1 and CDR2 sequences are MNHEY and SMNVEV (reference sequence). 60 Vbeta and 13 Jbeta primers were used in PCR. The protocol was immunoSEQ multiplex PCR, while the TCRdb copy is restricted to in-frame clones and leaves out a portion. The sample has some 180,000 clones, 70% to 80% seen once; the top ten hold 3.7%. This clone showed up just once. What it recognizes is unknown. V and J are TRBV27 and TRBJ2-2; 8 positions agree with TRBD1. The clonotype comes from a woman in her sixties or seventies in good health and CMV-seropositive. Material: PBMCs. The CDR3 nucleotides are TGTGCCAGCAGTTTTAGCCAGGGGGCGCAGGAAACCGGGGAGCTGTTTTTT. Translation gives CASSFSQGAQETGELFF.